This T cell receptor (beta chain) was retrieved from a study of blood T cell repertoires in COVID-19. The assay was immunoSEQ multiplex PCR, and TCRdb's table has in-frame clones only and misses some. Here the sample spans over 250,000 clones, 70% to 90% being singletons. The V end was cut by 4 bases, the J end by 0 bases, with 11 bases between. This CDR3 has 14 amino acids. Germline lookup yields CDR1 SGHRS and CDR2 YFSETQ. The V call is TRBV5-1, the J call TRBJ2-7, with D maybe TRBD1 (5 bases). The material sequenced was peripheral blood. The receptor comes from a woman aged 70-85 years with acute or convalescent COVID-19. CDR3 protein: CASSQNRNSYEQYF. DNA of the CDR3: TGCGCCAGCAGCCAAAACAGGAACTCCTACGAGCAGTACTTC.